This T cell receptor (beta chain) is from a study of a mutant IDH1 vaccine in newly diagnosed glioma. Study overall: Averaging around 42 years of age, treated patients were about 60% male and roughly 38% female. Visits V12 and V13 fell at weeks 35 and 47, respectively.

This CDR3 is built from 16 residues. V lost 4 bases and J lost 3; bases outside the gene matches: 9. Germline V gene sequence: CDR1 MGHRA, CDR2 YSYEKL. TCRdb keeps only in-frame clones here, not all; method: immunoSEQ multiplex PCR. The sample contains some 61,000 clones, roughly 84% of which appear only once. In regard to this clone: The antigen is unknown.

Time point denoted: week 35, safety follow-up. Doses consisted of 300 ug of mutant IDH1 20-mer peptide each, paired with topical imiquimod. Patients came in for eight vaccinations, in weeks 1, 3, 5, 7, 11, 15, 19 and 23. The receptor was isolated from a man aged 18 to 30 with glioma. This rearrangement joins TRBV4-1 to TRBJ2-7; 10 bases fit TRBD1. Sequenced material: PBMCs, taken from a glioma patient whose treatment included an IDH1 peptide vaccine. The CDR3 DNA sequence: TGCGCCAGCAGCCTTCTTGCCGGGACAGGGGTCTACGAGCAGTACTTC. It codes for CASSLLAGTGVYEQYF.